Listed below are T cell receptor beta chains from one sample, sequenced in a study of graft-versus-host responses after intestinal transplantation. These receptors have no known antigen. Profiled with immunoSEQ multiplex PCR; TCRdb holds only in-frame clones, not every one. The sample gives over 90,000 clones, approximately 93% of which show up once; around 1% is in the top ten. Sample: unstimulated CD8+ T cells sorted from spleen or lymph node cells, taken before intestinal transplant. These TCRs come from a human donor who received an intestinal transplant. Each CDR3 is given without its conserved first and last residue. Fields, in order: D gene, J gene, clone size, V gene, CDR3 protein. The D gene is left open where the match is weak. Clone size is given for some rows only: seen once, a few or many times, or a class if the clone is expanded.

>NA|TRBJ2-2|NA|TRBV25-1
ASRGLHTGELF
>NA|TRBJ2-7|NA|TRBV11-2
ASSLGQGTYEQY
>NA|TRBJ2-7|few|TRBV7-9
ASSERSYEQY
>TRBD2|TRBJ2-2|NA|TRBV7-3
ASSLEALAGGELF
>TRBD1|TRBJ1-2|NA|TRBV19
ASSIGPLDRGRDGYT
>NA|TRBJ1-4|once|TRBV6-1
ASRSWGRNEKLF
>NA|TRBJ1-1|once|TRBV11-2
ASSLGAGFGTEAF
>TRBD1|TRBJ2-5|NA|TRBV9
ASSPGTARLETQY
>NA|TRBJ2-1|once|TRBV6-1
ASAAGFAPRDEQF
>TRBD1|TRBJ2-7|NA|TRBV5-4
ASSFLGGAAYEQY
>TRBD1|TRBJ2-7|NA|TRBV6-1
ASSATGGSGEQY
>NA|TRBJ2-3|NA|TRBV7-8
ASSGSAGAPGADTQY
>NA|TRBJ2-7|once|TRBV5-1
ASSWDKAYEQY
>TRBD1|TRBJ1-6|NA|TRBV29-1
ILVGQRRNSDSPLH
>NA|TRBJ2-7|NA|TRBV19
ASSPLGVASGSYEQY
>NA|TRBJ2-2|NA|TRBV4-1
ASSSQILASTGELF
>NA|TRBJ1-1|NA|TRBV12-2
ASRCVDREAF
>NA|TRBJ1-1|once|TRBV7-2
ASSLGPGRNTEAF
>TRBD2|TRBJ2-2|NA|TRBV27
ASSFQGLAGTSTGELF
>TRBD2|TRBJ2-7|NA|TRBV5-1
ASSLGPGREYEQY
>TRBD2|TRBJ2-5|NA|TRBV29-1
SVFREGTQY
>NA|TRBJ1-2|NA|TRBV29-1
SVEKGDGYT
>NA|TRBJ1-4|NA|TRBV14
ASSFRLFTNEKLF
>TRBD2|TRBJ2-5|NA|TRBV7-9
ASTPLAAQETQY
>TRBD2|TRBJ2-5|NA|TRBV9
ASSVLAGGGETQY
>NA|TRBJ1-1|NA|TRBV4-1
ASSGYRANTEAF
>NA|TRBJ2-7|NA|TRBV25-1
ASSESWTDGYEQY
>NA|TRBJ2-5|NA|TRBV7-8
ASSLWGIDGGETQY
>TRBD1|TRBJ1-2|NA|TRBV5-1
ASSLAGTGEKNYGYT
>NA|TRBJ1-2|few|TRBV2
ASYDPSNYGYT
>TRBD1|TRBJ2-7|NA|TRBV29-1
SFIPGTGGHEQY
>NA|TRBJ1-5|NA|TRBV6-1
ASSPGDNQPQH
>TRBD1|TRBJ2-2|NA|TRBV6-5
ASSYYAGGVAGELF
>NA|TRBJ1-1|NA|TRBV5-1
ASSEGSTEAF
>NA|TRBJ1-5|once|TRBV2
ASSEARYSNQPQH
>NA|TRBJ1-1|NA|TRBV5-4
ASYDRSANTEAF
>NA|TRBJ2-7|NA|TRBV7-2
ATGEVTYEQY
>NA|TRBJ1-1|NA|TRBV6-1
ASSAPDWGTRNTEAF
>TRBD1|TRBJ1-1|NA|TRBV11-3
ASLDRGTEAF
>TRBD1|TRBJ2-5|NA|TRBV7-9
ASSSGQGRETQY
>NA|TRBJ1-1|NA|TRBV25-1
ASRQGAPSEAF
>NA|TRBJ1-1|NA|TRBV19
ASSMFVVRGLGTEAF
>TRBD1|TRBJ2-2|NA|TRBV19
ASSSKAGGGLGELF
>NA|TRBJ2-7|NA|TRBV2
ASLDGTYEQY
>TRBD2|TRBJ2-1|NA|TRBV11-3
ASSLIGGGPYNEQF
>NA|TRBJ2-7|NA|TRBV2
ASSEKVLSSYEQY